The following is a T cell receptor (beta chain) sequence with its context. No cognate antigen has been identified for it. Base-call qualities are not available, and no considerably larger clone is one nucleotide away. The data were taken from a study of T cell repertoires in ileal Crohn's disease (dated by TCRdb to the late 2010s). For the study in its entirety: Median disease duration was roughly eight years, and around a third of patients were identified as active smokers at the time of surgery. Surgery was performed for a complication in all patients, with stricturing disease in 61% and penetrating disease in 39%. Roughly half of the patients were given postoperative therapy, with ten to twelve receiving thiopurines and 18 receiving anti-TNF agents. A prospective multicentre cohort supplied the 55 to 60 Crohn's disease patients whose TCR repertoires were analysed. The study was conducted in parallel with a multicentre cohort that was designed to identify predictors of early endoscopic recurrence following ileocolonic resection. Endoscopic postoperative recurrence was defined by a Rutgeerts score above i0. A total of roughly 170 mucosal samples from roughly 57 patients were sequenced, collected from several sites on the surgical specimen and at postoperative endoscopy.

The full study reports these points: A significantly higher proportion of clonal expansions was observed in active smokers at surgery than in non-smokers (approximately 26% vs 17%, p=0.02). Endoscopic recurrence was linked to a higher percentage of high-frequency clones at surgery, and recurrence occurred in every patient whose clonality exceeded 26.8% (18/57). Compared with CD4 T cells, sorted CD8 T cells held more high-frequency clones, which suggests that the mucosal expansions were mostly CD8. Mucosal CD4 and CD8 T cells were sorted and sequenced only in a subgroup of patients, whose size was not stated.

Taken from the germline V gene (reference sequence), the CDR1 and CDR2 loops are MNHEY and SMNVEV. The CDR3 goes from the cysteine to the phenylalanine over 16 residues. This entry keeps only the CDR3 DNA: 48 bases, framed from base 1. V is shortened by 5 bases, J by 2 bases, and the region joining them spans 16 bases. Five hundred nanograms of biopsy DNA per sample were submitted for commercial TCRB immunosequencing. CDR3 regions were amplified from genomic DNA by Adaptive Biotechnology using a two-step, amplification bias-controlled multiplex PCR. In the first PCR, primers covered every V and J gene segment, and in the second PCR, barcodes and Illumina adapters were added. An Illumina instrument was used to sequence the CDR3 libraries. In the paper's pipeline: The analysis used both the pipelines supplied by the vendor and custom analysis of the raw data in R/Bioconductor with R version 3.3.0. Clonality, ranging from 0 to 1, was calculated as the inverse of the normalised Shannon entropy of all productive clones. The repertoire share taken up by the top 100 clones defined high-frequency clones, and only clones that passed a 95% confidence test were kept. Overlap between samples was measured with the Morisita-Horn index, while repertoire diversity was measured with the Simpson index. TCRdb re-hosts the immuneACCESS table, in-frame sequences only. Its copies lack some clones; in the studies checked, an unresolved V gene accounts for under half of them, and the cause for the rest is not known. That table gives V, J and clone size, and the DNA gave D and trimming. The sample has around 2,000 clones on record, 65% to 80% of them singletons. The ten biggest clones cover more than 9.5% of the sample.

Eligible patients were adults with ileal or ileocolonic Crohn's disease who had an indication for ileocolonic resection. Before DNA extraction, whole ileal mucosal biopsies were kept frozen at -80 degrees C. Genomic DNA was isolated from frozen whole biopsies using a TRizol-based method, and the DNA was quantified with a NanoDrop 2000 spectrophotometer. Sequencing was performed on ileal tissue. The receptor comes from an adult with Crohn's disease. The chain employs TRBV27 and TRBJ2-4; tentative D gene TRBD1, with 6 bases matching. The CDR3 protein is CASSALWQGTKNIQYF. The sequenced DNA: TGTGCCAGCAGTGCTCTCTGGCAGGGGACCAAAAACATTCAGTACTTC.